This section outlines one TCR beta chain sequence together with its context. This sample was taken from a study of blood T cell repertoires in COVID-19. Study summary: The origin of the acute and convalescent COVID-19 samples was the United States, Italy and Spain. In each case, the material was cDNA or gDNA derived from T cells, B-cell-depleted T cells, or PBMCs.

Under the authors' procedure: Amplification of reference gene primers was used by the study to estimate nucleated cell counts. Using immunoSEQ multiplex PCR, the repertoire was profiled, and TCRdb retains in-frame clones only, with some absent. The V and J calls and clone size come from that table; D and trimming were worked out from the DNA. This table has about 150,000 clones, more than 70% appearing once. Sequenced sample: peripheral blood. This sequence originates from a woman aged 65 to 85 who had recovered from COVID-19.

CDR3 in DNA: TGCGCCAGCAGCTTGTGGTCGTCCCGCGGCGGGGAGCTGTTTTTT. Protein sequence: CASSLWSSRGGELFF. The J gene is TRBJ2-2, the V gene TRBV5-1; no reliable D call. Germline loops: CDR1 SGHRS, CDR2 YFSETQ. The V end lost 1 base, the J end lost 7 bases, and 14 bases lay between the germline ends. The CDR3 is 15 amino acids.